A selection of T cell receptor beta chains follows, all from one sample in a study of blood T cells in healthy people across ages. TCRdb itself ran the 5' RACE reads through MiXCR, one entry per CDR3 protein. This sample has some 1,800,000 distinct CDR3 sequences, with roughly two fifths found just once. The specimen sequenced was blood. The receptors stem from a human donor in good health. Both conserved end residues are part of each CDR3. D genes are given only for firm matches. Clone size, where shown, is once, few, many, or a class for clones that have expanded.

D | length | size | J | V | CDR3 | DNA
NA | 15 | NA | TRBJ1-5 | TRBV7-2 | CASSLWGGAVQPQHF | TGTGCCAGCAGCTTATGGGGGGGCGCCGTTCAGCCCCAGCATTTT
NA | 14 | NA | TRBJ2-5 | TRBV20-1 | CSAMTSATLGTQYF | TGCAGTGCCATGACGAGCGCAACCCTAGGGACCCAGTACTTC
NA | 13 | few | TRBJ2-7 | TRBV5-1 | CASAQLAGNEQYF | TGCGCCAGCGCCCAATTGGCTGGGAACGAGCAGTACTTC
NA | 14 | NA | TRBJ2-5 | TRBV10-3 | CAISAGQSQETQYF | TGTGCCATCAGTGCGGGGCAATCGCAAGAGACCCAGTACTTC
NA | 17 | NA | TRBJ1-3 | TRBV10-3 | CAISAESYPGPGNTIYF | TGTGCCATCAGCGCCGAAAGTTACCCAGGGCCTGGAAACACCATATATTTT
NA | 14 | few | TRBJ2-1 | TRBV29-1 | CSSQRGSAGNEQFF | TGCAGCTCCCAGAGGGGGAGTGCGGGGAATGAGCAGTTCTTC
TRBD2 | 17 | NA | TRBJ2-5 | TRBV4-3 | CASSQEKTSGGGETQYF | TGCGCCAGCAGCCAAGAGAAGACTAGCGGGGGAGGTGAGACCCAGTACTTC
NA | 17 | NA | TRBJ1-5 | TRBV20-1 | CSARGVRGTQGDQPQHF | TGCAGTGCTAGGGGTGTCCGGGGGACCCAAGGGGATCAGCCCCAGCATTTT
NA | 14 | few | TRBJ2-7 | TRBV7-9 | CASSSSGVTYEQYF | TGTGCCAGCAGCTCCTCCGGGGTTACCTACGAGCAGTACTTC
TRBD1 | 14 | NA | TRBJ1-1 | TRBV20-1 | CSATEQGPNTEAFF | TGCAGTGCTACCGAACAGGGGCCGAACACTGAAGCTTTCTTT
NA | 20 | NA | TRBJ1-1 | TRBV7-9 | CASSTTNPGRPTSMNTEAFF | TGTGCCAGCAGCACCACAAACCCAGGGCGCCCTACCAGCATGAACACTGAAGCTTTCTTT
NA | 18 | NA | TRBJ2-7 | TRBV5-1 | CASSRSSAFDNFAYEQYF | TGCGCCAGCAGCCGAAGCTCAGCCTTTGACAATTTTGCCTACGAGCAGTACTTC
NA | 15 | NA | TRBJ2-7 | TRBV7-2 | CASSLAQGNTYEQYF | TGTGCCAGCAGCTTAGCCCAGGGGAATACCTACGAGCAGTACTTC
NA | 14 | NA | TRBJ1-5 | TRBV12-3/TRBV12-4 | CASSTSLYNQPQHF | TGTGCCAGCAGTACATCCCTCTACAATCAGCCCCAGCATTTT
NA | 14 | NA | TRBJ2-5 | TRBV7-9 | CASSFSPLGETQYF | TGTGCCAGCAGTTTTAGTCCCCTGGGAGAGACCCAGTACTTC
NA | 14 | NA | TRBJ2-4 | TRBV3-1 | CASSRPSAGNIQYF | TGTGCCAGCAGCCGGCCGAGTGCGGGGAACATTCAGTACTTC